This entry concerns a single TCR beta chain. The clone's antigen remains unknown. This entry belongs to a study of cytomegalovirus exposure and HLA in healthy donors (TCRdb year 2017). Turning to the overall study: An earlier analysis of roughly 570 of the donors reported approximately 260 Gb of sequence data and roughly 120 million unique TCR beta sequences obtained from roughly 170 million T cells. The number of donors typed differed by locus, with about 629-640 for A, B, C, DRB1 and DQB1, about 500 for DQA1, under 610 for DPA1, and some 470 for DPB1. A later genetic analysis used genome-wide SNP genotypes for about 65% of the 666 donors, treating that subset as a discovery cohort. Every discovery cohort repertoire had been produced on one sequencing platform. To predict cytomegalovirus infection status, the study combined high-throughput TCR immunosequencing, statistical association of individual TCRs with disease status, and machine learning. Four to six DR-DQ haplotypes were handled as single units for association and clustering, since linkage in the cohort was strong. A later analysis re-examined previously published TCR beta repertoires from 500 to 700 donors and added high-resolution HLA genotyping to investigate patterns of TCR occurrence. An early release covering roughly 580 HLA-typed donors comprised around 300 gigabases of sequencing data and around 80 million unique TCR sequences. In the later analysis, no new phenotypic data were used to find candidate immune exposures; instead, reliance was placed on TCR beta sequences and their occurrence across donors. The study aimed to test whether signatures of past pathogen exposure could be identified by cataloging public T cell receptors. Donor age, sex, ethnicity and CMV serostatus were compiled alongside the repertoire data. HLA typing included class I and class II loci at four-digit resolution. In addition to the first cohort of roughly 670 subjects, a separate validation cohort of approximately 130 different subjects was used. Among about 400 genotyped donors of the cohort, an average of around 220,000 unique TCR beta nucleotide sequences was sequenced per donor, of which about 19% were non-productive. The T cell repertoires of about 700 subjects were profiled by immunosequencing and related to cytomegalovirus serostatus. The genetic ancestry cluster associated with self-reported Caucasian donors included 70% to 85% of the roughly 360 genotyped donors. To decide whether each TCR beta V gene segment behaved as functional or pseudogenic, an earlier analysis of over 500 of the donors relied on high-throughput TCR beta sequencing.

The library was produced with the immunoSEQ multiplex PCR assay. For the multiplex PCR, a mixture combining 60 forward primers for TCR Vbeta segments and 13 reverse primers for TCR Jbeta segments was used. A multiplex PCR assay on genomic DNA amplified the CDR3 region of rearranged TCR beta genes. The Illumina HiSeq System was used to sequence the amplified TCR beta libraries as 87-base-pair reads. The study's processing was this. In a later analysis, around 80 million unique TCR beta chains were counted across the approximately 640 repertoires, and about 10 million of these chains were shared by at least two donors. Raw reads were error-corrected and collapsed into unique sequences with a nearest-neighbor algorithm that merged closely related sequences to remove PCR and sequencing errors. To assign V, D and J gene segments, CDR3 sequences were aligned to IMGT reference sequences. For a sequence to be retained, a match of at least six nucleotides was required to both a V gene segment and a J gene segment. A rearrangement counted as productive if the CDR3 had no stop codons and remained in frame with V and J, and every other rearrangement counted as non-productive. Following IMGT convention, CDR3 was defined as the stretch from the second conserved V-encoded cysteine up to the conserved J-encoded phenylalanine. The earlier analysis of roughly 590 of the donors excluded sequences that lacked an unambiguous match to a single V gene segment. In an earlier analysis of about 590 of the donors, a V segment was called functional when productive rearrangements were above 56.7%, and segregating when the standard deviation between donors exceeded 5%. A statistical classification framework was developed to diagnose cytomegalovirus status using the catalog of TCR beta chain sequences. A later analysis assigned V and J genes by comparing TCR nucleotide sequences with IMGT/GENE-DB human TR gene sequences. A later analysis assigned CDR3 sequences and most-parsimonious VDJ recombination scenarios with the TCRdist pipeline. In a later analysis, each TCR beta chain was defined by its CDR3 amino acid sequence together with its V-gene family, and reads without a unique V-gene family were excluded. To address suspected cross-contamination and a sequencing artifact, a later analysis removed a few hundred highly shared, low-generation-probability nucleotide sequences. A later analysis calculated a clonal expansion index for each public chain from normalized within-repertoire ranks of inferred template counts. Generation probabilities in a later analysis came from a VDJ recombination model fitted to out-of-frame rearrangements, and those results were checked against IGoR. A later analysis scored TCR-TCR, TCR-HLA and TCR-CMV co-occurrence with hypergeometric tests, applying a repertoire-size bias correction to TCR pairs. A later analysis estimated false discovery rates by permuting HLA or CMV assignments 20 times. In a later analysis, co-occurring TCRs were grouped using DBSCAN, and TCRdist sequence similarity was added for clustering within HLA-allele-positive subsets. For co-occurrence clustering, repertoires with fewer than 30,000 or more than 120,000 public chains were excluded, along with roughly 5 repertoires with anomalous nucleotide sharing. Held by TCRdb, this immuneACCESS table contains in-frame sequences only and omits some clones. Under half of the omission traces to an unresolved V gene where checked; the cause of the rest is unknown. V, J and clone size are taken as reported in that table, and D and trimming were inferred from the DNA itself. This sample's clone table shows under 200,000 clones. About 2% of the sample is held by the ten biggest clonotypes.

Study-wide findings and limitations: Because HLA typing was missing for some donors at each locus, association tests included only the typed subset. A later genetic analysis associated a missense DCLRE1C variant with V-gene and J-gene trimming of TCR beta chains, and an independent cohort replicated the association. Sequencing depth was assumed to be roughly uniform across donors in the presence/absence analyses, though that assumption may not hold. A few of the identified cytomegalovirus-associated TCR beta chains were confirmed in vitro to be specific for cytomegalovirus antigens. Because the 87-base-pair reads could not distinguish some IMGT-functional V segments, including TRBV6-2 and TRBV6-3, those segments were excluded. The classifier was reported to diagnose cytomegalovirus status with high specificity and sensitivity in both the original cohort and the validation cohort. According to a later analysis, most CMV-associated TCR beta chains appeared to be HLA-restricted, and the HLA associations seemed to be driven largely by CMV exposure. Most TCR sequences were seen in very few donors, while some public TCRs were found in many individuals. A later analysis reported that several top co-occurrence clusters appeared linked to parvovirus B19, influenza, CMV and Epstein-Barr virus. In a later analysis, HLA-associated TCR beta chains were found to be more clonally expanded and to have lower generation probabilities than equally common non-associated chains. An earlier analysis of approximately 500 of the donors showed that most TCR beta V segments appeared in productive rearrangements either about 90% or about 30% of the time, which broadly matched IMGT annotations. The earlier analysis of some 560 of the donors excluded 15 to 20 rarely observed V segments, including chromosome 9 orphons, because counts were too low. In this cohort, only TCR beta chains were sequenced, and detectable features were limited by the absence of alpha or paired-chain data. Correlated functional status among segregating V segments might be attributable to linkage disequilibrium, but an unknown experimental factor could not be ruled out. A group of highly shared sequence variants was considered likely to be a technical artifact of the sequencing pipeline. A later analysis associated some 17,000 TCR beta sequences with specific HLA alleles at a false discovery rate of 0.05. According to the authors, the approach could potentially be generalized to other disease states and immunological phenotypes. Immune exposure information for the cohort was limited to CMV serostatus. A further reported finding was that TCR beta sequences accurately predicted the HLA-A and HLA-B alleles for most subjects in the first cohort. The study gave a list of about 170 TCR beta chains associated with cytomegalovirus. Compared with the 666-donor mean, donors in an Asian-associated ancestry cluster had fewer N-insertions in productive TCRs, according to a later genetic analysis. A later analysis found that TCR association rates varied across HLA loci, with DRB1 alleles showing the most associated TCRs and HLA-C alleles the fewest. Assigning TCR associations to individual alleles was difficult when HLA alleles, especially DR and DQ, strongly co-occurred.

The cohort consisted of approximately 670 healthy bone marrow donors. At the time of sampling, every cohort member was nominally healthy, though immune exposures that went unrecorded were likely present. The donor tested CMV seronegative, placing the donor among the approximately 360 seronegative members of the cohort. A peripheral blood sample was collected from each donor, and TCR beta sequencing was performed on peripheral blood mononuclear cells. Genomic DNA was extracted from the blood cell samples with the Qiagen DNeasy Blood Extraction Kit. Trimming accounts for 7 bases at V and 5 bases at J, while the number of junction bases matched to no gene is 7. From its cysteine to its phenylalanine, the CDR3 spans 14 amino acids. Of all the DNA, just the CDR3 is kept, 42 bases in frame from base 1. CDR1 and CDR2, per the germline V gene, are MNHEY and SVGAGI.

The clonotype comes from a man under 40 in good health and CMV-seronegative. Sequenced input: PBMCs. The chain employs TRBV6-5 and TRBJ1-2; a stretch of 10 junction bases matches TRBD1. The CDR3 is CASISGQGMYGYTF. The nucleotide sequence reads TGTGCCAGCATCTCGGGACAGGGGATGTATGGCTACACCTTC.